This entry concerns a single T cell receptor (beta chain). Generated by immunoSEQ multiplex PCR, the TCRdb table keeps only in-frame clones and is missing some. The sample holds 200,000 or so clones, 82% seen once. V was clipped by 5 bases and J by 6 bases; unmatched bases: 10. The CDR3 is 16 residues long. The germline V gene has CDR1 SGHTA and CDR2 FQGNSA. This entry comes from a study of blood T cell repertoires in COVID-19. The genes are TRBV7-2 and TRBJ2-1, with 10 bases lining up with TRBD1. The TCR comes from a woman between 25 and 40 years old with acute or convalescent COVID-19. The specimen sequenced was peripheral blood. CDR3 in DNA: TGTGCCAGCAGCCCGCCCCCGGGACAGGGGTCCAATGAGCAGTTCTTC. The encoded protein is CASSPPPGQGSNEQFF.